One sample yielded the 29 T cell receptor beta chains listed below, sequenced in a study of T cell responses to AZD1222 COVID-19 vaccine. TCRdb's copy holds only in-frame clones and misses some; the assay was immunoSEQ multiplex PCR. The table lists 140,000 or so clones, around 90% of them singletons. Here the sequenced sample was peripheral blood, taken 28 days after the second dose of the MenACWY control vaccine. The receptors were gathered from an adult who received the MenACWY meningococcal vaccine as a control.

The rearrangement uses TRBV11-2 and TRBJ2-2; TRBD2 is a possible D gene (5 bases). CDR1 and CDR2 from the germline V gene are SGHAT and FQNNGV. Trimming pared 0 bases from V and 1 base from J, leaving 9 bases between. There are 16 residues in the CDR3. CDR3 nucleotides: TGTGCCAGCAGCTTAGAAACCGGGAAGAACACCGGGGAGCTGTTTTTT. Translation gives CASSLETGKNTGELFF.

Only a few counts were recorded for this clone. CDR3 sequence: CASSARPKQDTQYF. CDR3 DNA sequence: TGTGCCAGCAGCGCAAGGCCCAAGCAGGATACGCAGTATTTT. V gene TRBV9 combines with J gene TRBJ2-3; D gene uncertain. The V and J ends lost 3 bases and 6 bases respectively, with 14 bases between them. Germline CDR1 SGDLS, CDR2 YYNGEE. The CDR3 sequence is 14 residues long.

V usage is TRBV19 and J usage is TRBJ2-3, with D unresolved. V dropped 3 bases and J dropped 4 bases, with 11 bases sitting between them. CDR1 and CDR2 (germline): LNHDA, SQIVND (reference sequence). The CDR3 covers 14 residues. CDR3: CASSMTIPADTQYF. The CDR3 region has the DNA TGTGCCAGTAGTATGACAATTCCGGCAGATACGCAGTATTTT.

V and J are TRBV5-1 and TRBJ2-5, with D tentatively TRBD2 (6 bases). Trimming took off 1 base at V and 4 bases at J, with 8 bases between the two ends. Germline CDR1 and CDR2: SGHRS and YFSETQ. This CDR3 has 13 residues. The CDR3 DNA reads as TGCGCCAGCAGCTTGATTAGCGGAGAGACCCAGTACTTC. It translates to CASSLISGETQYF. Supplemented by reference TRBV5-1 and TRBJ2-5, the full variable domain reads KAGVTQTPRYLIKTRGQQVTLSCSPISGHRSVSWYQQTPGQGLQFLFEYFSETQRNKGNFPGRFSGRQFSNSRSEMNVSTLELGDSALYLCASSLISGETQYFGPGTRLLVL.

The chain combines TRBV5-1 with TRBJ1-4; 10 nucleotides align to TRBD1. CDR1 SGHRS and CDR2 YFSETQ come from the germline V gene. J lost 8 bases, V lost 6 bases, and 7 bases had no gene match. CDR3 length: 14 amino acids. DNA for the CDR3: TGCGCCAGCAAAAGGACAGGGGGAGACGAAAAACTGTTTTTT. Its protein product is CASKRTGGDEKLFF.

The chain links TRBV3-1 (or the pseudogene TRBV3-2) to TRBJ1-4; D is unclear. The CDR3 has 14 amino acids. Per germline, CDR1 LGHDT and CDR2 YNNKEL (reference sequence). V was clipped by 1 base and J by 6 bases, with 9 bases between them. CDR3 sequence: CASSQGNRDEKLFF. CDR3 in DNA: TGTGCCAGCAGCCAAGGTAATAGAGATGAAAAACTGTTTTTT.

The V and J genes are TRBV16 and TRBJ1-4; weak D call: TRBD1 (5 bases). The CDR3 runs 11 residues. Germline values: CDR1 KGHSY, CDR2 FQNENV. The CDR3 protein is CPVQGNEKLFF. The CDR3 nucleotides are TGTCCAGTTCAGGGTAATGAAAAACTGTTTTTT. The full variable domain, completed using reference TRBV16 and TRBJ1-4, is GEEVAQTPKHLVRGEGQKAKLYCAPIKGHSYVFWYQQVLKNEFKFLISFQNENVFDETGMPKERFSAKCLPNSPCSLEIQATKLEDSAVYFCPVQGNEKLFFGSGTQLSVL.

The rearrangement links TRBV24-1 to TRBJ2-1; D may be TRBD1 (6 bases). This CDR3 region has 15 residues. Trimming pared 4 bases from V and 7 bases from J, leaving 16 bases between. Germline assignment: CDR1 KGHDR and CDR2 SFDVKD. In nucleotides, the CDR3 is TGTGCCACCAGTGACCCGGGACCAGGGGATAATGAGCAGTTCTTC. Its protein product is CATSDPGPGDNEQFF.

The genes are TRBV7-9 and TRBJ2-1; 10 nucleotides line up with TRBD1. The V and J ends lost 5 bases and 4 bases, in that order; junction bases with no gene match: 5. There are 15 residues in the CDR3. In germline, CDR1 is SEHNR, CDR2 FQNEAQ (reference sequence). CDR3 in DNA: TGTGCCAGCAGCCTCGACAGGGGGCTGTACAATGAGCAGTTCTTC. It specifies CASSLDRGLYNEQFF.

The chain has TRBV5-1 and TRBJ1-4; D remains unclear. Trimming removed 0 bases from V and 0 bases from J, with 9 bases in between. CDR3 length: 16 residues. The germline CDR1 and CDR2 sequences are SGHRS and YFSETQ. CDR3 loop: CASSLEVGATNEKLFF. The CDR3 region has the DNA TGCGCCAGCAGCTTGGAGGTCGGAGCAACTAATGAAAAACTGTTTTTT.

The CDR3 DNA sequence: TGTGCCAGCAGGAGGGACACCCATGAAGCTTTCTTT. The encoded protein is CASRRDTHEAFF. This chain uses TRBV12-3 or TRBV12-4 with TRBJ1-1; possibly TRBD1 for D (6 bases). Trimming stripped 6 bases from V and 7 bases from J, with 12 bases between. CDR3 size: 12 residues.

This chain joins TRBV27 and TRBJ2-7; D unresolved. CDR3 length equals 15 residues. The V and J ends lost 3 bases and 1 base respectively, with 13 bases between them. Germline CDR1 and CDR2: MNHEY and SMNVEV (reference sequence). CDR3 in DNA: TGTGCCAGCAGTTTTCTTTCGGCAGGATCCTACGAGCAGTACTTC. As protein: CASSFLSAGSYEQYF.

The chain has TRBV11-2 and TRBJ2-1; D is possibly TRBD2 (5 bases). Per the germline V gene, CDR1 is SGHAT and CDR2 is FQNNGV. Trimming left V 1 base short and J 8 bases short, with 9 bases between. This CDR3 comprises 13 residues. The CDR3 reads CASSLVGRDEQFF. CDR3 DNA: TGTGCCAGCAGCTTAGTTGGGAGAGATGAGCAGTTCTTC. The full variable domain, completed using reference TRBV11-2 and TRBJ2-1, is EAGVAQSPRYKIIEKRQSVAFWCNPISGHATLYWYQQILGQGPKLLIQFQNNGVVDDSQLPKDRFSAERLKGVDSTLKIQPAKLEDSAVYLCASSLVGRDEQFFGPGTRLTVL.

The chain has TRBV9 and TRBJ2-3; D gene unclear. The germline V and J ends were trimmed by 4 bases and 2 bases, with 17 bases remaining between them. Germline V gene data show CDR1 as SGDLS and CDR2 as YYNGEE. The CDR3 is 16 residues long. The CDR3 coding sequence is TGTGCCAGCAGCCCCGGGTCTAGTATCCTCACAGATACGCAGTATTTT. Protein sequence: CASSPGSSILTDTQYF.

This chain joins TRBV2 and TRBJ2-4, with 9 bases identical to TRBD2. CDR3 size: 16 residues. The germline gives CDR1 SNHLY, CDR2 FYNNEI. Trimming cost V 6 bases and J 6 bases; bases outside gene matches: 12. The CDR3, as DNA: TGTGCCAGCAGAGCCCCCCCGGGACTAGCCGGAAACATTCAGTACTTC. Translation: CASRAPPGLAGNIQYF.

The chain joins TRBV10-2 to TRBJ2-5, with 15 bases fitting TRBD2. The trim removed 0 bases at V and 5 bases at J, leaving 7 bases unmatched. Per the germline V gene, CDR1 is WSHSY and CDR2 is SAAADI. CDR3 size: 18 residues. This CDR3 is CASSESGLAGGIQETQYF. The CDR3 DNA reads TGCGCCAGCAGTGAGTCTGGACTAGCGGGGGGGATCCAGGAGACCCAGTACTTC.

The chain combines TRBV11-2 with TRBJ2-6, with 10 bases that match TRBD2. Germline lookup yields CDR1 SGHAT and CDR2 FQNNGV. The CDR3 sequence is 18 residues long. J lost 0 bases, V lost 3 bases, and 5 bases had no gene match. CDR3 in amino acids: CASSLRLAGASGANVLTF. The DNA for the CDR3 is TGTGCCAGCAGCTTGAGGCTAGCGGGGGCCTCTGGGGCCAACGTCCTGACTTTC. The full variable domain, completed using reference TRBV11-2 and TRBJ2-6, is EAGVAQSPRYKIIEKRQSVAFWCNPISGHATLYWYQQILGQGPKLLIQFQNNGVVDDSQLPKDRFSAERLKGVDSTLKIQPAKLEDSAVYLCASSLRLAGASGANVLTFGAGSRLTVL.

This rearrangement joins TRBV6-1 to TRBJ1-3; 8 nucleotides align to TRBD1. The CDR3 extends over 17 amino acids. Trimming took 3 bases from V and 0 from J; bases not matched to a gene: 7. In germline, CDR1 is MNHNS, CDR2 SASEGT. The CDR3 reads CASSDQTGASSGNTIYF. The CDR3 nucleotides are TGTGCCAGCAGTGACCAGACAGGGGCGAGCTCTGGAAACACCATATATTTT.

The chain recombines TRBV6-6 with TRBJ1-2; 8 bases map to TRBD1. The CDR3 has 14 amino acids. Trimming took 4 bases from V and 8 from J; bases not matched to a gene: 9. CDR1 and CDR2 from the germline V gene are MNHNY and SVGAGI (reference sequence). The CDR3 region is CASSSADRGIGYTF. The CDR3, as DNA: TGTGCCAGCAGTTCCGCAGACAGGGGTATCGGCTACACCTTC.

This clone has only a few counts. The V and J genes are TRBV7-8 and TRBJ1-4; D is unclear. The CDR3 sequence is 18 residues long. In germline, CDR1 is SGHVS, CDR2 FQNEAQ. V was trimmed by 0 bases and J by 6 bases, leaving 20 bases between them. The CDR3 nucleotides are TGTGCCAGCAGCTTAGCCGCCCCCCCGATAGTTTTAGATGAAAAACTGTTTTTT. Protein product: CASSLAAPPIVLDEKLFF.

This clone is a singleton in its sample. Written as DNA, the CDR3 is TGTGCCAGCAGCTTAGCGAGAGGGCTCCACAATGAGCAGTTCTTC. The encoded protein is CASSLARGLHNEQFF. This chain joins TRBV7-8 and TRBJ2-1; weak D call: TRBD2 (5 bases). From germline, CDR1 is SGHVS and CDR2 FQNEAQ. This CDR3 region has 15 residues. V shed 0 bases and J shed 5 bases, with 11 bases lying between them.

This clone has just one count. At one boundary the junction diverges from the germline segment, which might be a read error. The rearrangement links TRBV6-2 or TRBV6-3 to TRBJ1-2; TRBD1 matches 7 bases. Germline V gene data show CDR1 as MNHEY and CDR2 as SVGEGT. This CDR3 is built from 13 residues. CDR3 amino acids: CASSPQETGPGAF. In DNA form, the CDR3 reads TGTGCCAGCAGTCCGCAAGAGACAGGGCCCGGAGCCTTC.

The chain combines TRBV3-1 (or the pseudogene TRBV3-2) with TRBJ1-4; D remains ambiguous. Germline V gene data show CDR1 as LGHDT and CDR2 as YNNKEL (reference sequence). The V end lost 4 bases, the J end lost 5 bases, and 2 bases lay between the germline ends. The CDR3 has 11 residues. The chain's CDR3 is CASSRNEKLFF. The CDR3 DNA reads TGTGCCAGCAGCCGAAATGAAAAACTGTTTTTT.

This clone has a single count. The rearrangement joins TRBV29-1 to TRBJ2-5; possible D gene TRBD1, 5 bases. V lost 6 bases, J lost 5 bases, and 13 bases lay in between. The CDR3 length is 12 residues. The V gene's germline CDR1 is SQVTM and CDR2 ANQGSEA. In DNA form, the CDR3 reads TGCAGCGTGGATGACAGCCGGGAGACCCAGTACTTC. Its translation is CSVDDSRETQYF.

CDR3: CASRGGIYGYTF. CDR3 bases: TGTGCCAGCAGGGGCGGAATCTATGGCTACACCTTC. The chain has TRBV9 and TRBJ1-2; D gene ambiguous. Trimming removed 5 bases from V and 4 bases from J, with 9 bases in between. This CDR3 has 12 amino acids. Looked up from germline, CDR1 is SGDLS and CDR2 is YYNGEE.

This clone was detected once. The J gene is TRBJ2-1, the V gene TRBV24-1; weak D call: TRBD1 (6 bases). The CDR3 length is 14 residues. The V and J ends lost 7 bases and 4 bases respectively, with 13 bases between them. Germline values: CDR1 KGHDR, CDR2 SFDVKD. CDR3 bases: TGTGCCACCAGCCCCGGGACACCTTACAATGAGCAGTTCTTC. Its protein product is CATSPGTPYNEQFF.

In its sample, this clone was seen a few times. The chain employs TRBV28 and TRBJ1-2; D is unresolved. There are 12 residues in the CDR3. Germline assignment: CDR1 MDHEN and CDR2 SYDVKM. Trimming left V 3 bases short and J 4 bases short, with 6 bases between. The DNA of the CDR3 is TGTGCCAGCAGTTTTGGTCTCTATGGCTACACCTTC. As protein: CASSFGLYGYTF.

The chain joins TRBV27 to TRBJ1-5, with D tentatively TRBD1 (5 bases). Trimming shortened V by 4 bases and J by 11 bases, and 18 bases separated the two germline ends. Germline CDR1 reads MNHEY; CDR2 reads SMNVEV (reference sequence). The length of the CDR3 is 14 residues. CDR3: CASSYRSPDETQHF. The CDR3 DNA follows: TGTGCCAGCAGTTACAGGTCCCCCGATGAAACCCAGCATTTT.

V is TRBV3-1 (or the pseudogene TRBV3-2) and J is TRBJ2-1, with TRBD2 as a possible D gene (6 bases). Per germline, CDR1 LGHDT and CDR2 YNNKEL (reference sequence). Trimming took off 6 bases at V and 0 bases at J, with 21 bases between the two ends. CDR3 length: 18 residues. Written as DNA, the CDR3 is TGTGCCAGCAGATCCGGGGGTAGCAGGCTTAGCTCCTACAATGAGCAGTTCTTC. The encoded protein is CASRSGGSRLSSYNEQFF.